A selection of T cell receptor beta chains follows, all from one sample in a study of response to subunit inactivated influenza vaccine. One entry per CDR3 protein, called by TCRdb with MiXCR from the RT-PCR reads. The table includes 500,000 to 600,000 distinct CDR3 sequences, about 7.6% detected once. Source: PBMCs from blood, taken around 25 months after vaccination. All receptors come from a man between 50 and 75 years old who received an inactivated influenza vaccine. Both conserved end residues are part of each CDR3. D genes are given only for firm matches. Some rows have no size entry. The others give once, few or many, or a class for an expanded clone.

size	D	V	J	CDR3	DNA
many	.	TRBV5-6	TRBJ2-2	CASSSWAGELFF	TGTGCCAGCAGTTCTTGGGCCGGGGAGCTGTTTTTT
.	TRBD2	TRBV11-2	TRBJ2-1	CASSLVNVGYGLAGSEQFF	TGTGCCAGCAGCTTAGTTAACGTTGGTTACGGACTAGCGGGAAGTGAGCAGTTCTTC
few	.	TRBV20-1	TRBJ2-2	CSAGVGLATGELFF	TGCAGTGCTGGTGTTGGGCTAGCGACCGGGGAGCTGTTTTTT
.	.	TRBV5-6	TRBJ1-6	CASSLGVSYNSPLHF	TGTGCCAGCAGCTTGGGGGTTTCCTATAATTCACCCCTCCACTTT
few	.	TRBV28	TRBJ1-6	CASSFGLGGLNSPLHF	TGTGCCAGCAGTTTCGGTTTGGGGGGGCTAAATTCACCCCTCCACTTT
.	TRBD1	TRBV6-1	TRBJ1-2	CASRTNRDRPTYGYTF	TGTGCCAGCAGAACAAACCGGGACAGGCCCACCTATGGCTACACCTTC
few	TRBD1	TRBV18	TRBJ2-2	CASSPRTGPNTGELFF	TGTGCCAGCTCACCGCGGACAGGACCGAACACCGGGGAGCTGTTTTTT
few	TRBD1	TRBV4-2	TRBJ2-6	CASSHGQGGLPYSGANVLTF	TGTGCCAGCAGCCATGGACAGGGGGGATTGCCCTACTCTGGGGCCAACGTCCTGACTTTC
many	.	TRBV20-1	TRBJ1-6	CSASLGLLNSPLHF	TGCAGTGCTAGTTTGGGACTTCTTAATTCACCCCTCCACTTT
.	.	TRBV6-5	TRBJ2-7	CASRGATYEQYF	TGTGCCAGCAGAGGGGCAACCTACGAGCAGTACTTC
many	.	TRBV3-1	TRBJ2-2	CASSARDRLGELFF	TGTGCCAGCAGCGCCCGGGACCGACTGGGGGAGCTGTTTTTT
few	TRBD1	TRBV20-1	TRBJ2-2	CSALDRGDTGELFF	TGCAGTGCTTTGGACAGGGGGGACACCGGGGAGCTGTTTTTT
many	.	TRBV20-1	TRBJ1-4	CSASSEGTDEKLFF	TGCAGTGCTAGTTCGGAGGGGACTGATGAAAAACTGTTTTTT
.	.	TRBV20-1	TRBJ2-7	CSVSHHGGSSYEQYF	TGCAGTGTTAGTCATCATGGCGGCAGTTCCTACGAGCAGTACTTC
.	.	TRBV5-1	TRBJ2-5	CASSWGSGHGQETQYF	TGCGCCAGCAGTTGGGGTTCTGGGCATGGGCAAGAGACCCAGTACTTC
many	TRBD1	TRBV7-9	TRBJ2-3	CASSLGDRGWGDTQYF	TGTGCCAGCAGCCTAGGCGACAGGGGATGGGGTGATACGCAGTATTTT
.	TRBD2	TRBV29-1	TRBJ2-5	CSVEMGTSAQETQYF	TGCAGCGTTGAAATGGGGACTAGCGCCCAAGAGACCCAGTACTTC
many	.	TRBV6-2/TRBV6-3	TRBJ1-2	CASRLTSGDGYTF	TGTGCCAGCAGACTTACTAGTGGCGATGGCTACACCTTC
.	.	TRBV5-1	TRBJ1-1	CASSQNRAPNTEAFF	TGCGCCAGCAGCCAAAACAGGGCCCCGAACACTGAAGCTTTCTTT
many	.	TRBV28	TRBJ1-5	CASSLRDQPQHF	TGTGCCAGCAGTTTGAGGGATCAGCCCCAGCATTTT
few	TRBD1	TRBV11-2	TRBJ2-1	CASTHGDRGLPGGYNEQFF	TGTGCCAGCACCCACGGGGACAGGGGGCTTCCGGGGGGATACAATGAGCAGTTCTTC
many	.	TRBV20-1	TRBJ1-1	CSALLVPEAFF	TGCAGTGCCCTCCTAGTTCCTGAAGCTTTCTTT
few	TRBD2	TRBV7-9	TRBJ2-5	CASRGRTSGTQETQYF	TGTGCCAGCAGGGGACGGACTAGCGGGACCCAAGAGACCCAGTACTTC
few	TRBD2	TRBV4-2	TRBJ2-5	CASSPGLGTSGGETQYF	TGTGCCAGCAGCCCGGGGCTCGGGACTAGCGGAGGAGAGACCCAGTACTTC
.	.	TRBV27	TRBJ2-5	CASSLRVLETQYF	TGTGCCAGCAGTCTCAGGGTTCTGGAGACCCAGTACTTC
few	.	TRBV24-1	TRBJ2-5	CATAGRLAQETQYF	TGTGCCACCGCTGGCAGATTGGCGCAAGAGACCCAGTACTTC
.	TRBD1	TRBV6-2/TRBV6-3	TRBJ1-1	CASSTTGLNTEAFF	TGTGCCAGCAGTACGACAGGGTTAAACACTGAAGCTTTCTTT
few	TRBD2	TRBV4-1	TRBJ2-1	CASSGLADYNEQFF	TGCGCCAGCAGCGGACTAGCGGACTACAATGAGCAGTTCTTC
many	.	TRBV5-6	TRBJ2-7	CASSLGARGYNSYEQYF	TGTGCCAGCAGCTTGGGGGCTCGGGGATATAACTCCTACGAGCAGTACTTC
few	.	TRBV5-6	TRBJ2-2	CASSLEGVDRPGELFF	TGTGCCAGCAGCTTGGAAGGGGTGGACCGCCCCGGGGAGCTGTTTTTT
many	TRBD1	TRBV7-2	TRBJ1-5	CASSLAGQGMAQPQHF	TGTGCCAGCAGCTTAGCCGGACAGGGGATGGCTCAGCCCCAGCATTTT
many	TRBD2	TRBV5-5	TRBJ2-3	CASSTTSGGTDTQYF	TGTGCCAGCAGCACCACTAGCGGCGGCACAGATACGCAGTATTTT
few	TRBD1	TRBV4-2	TRBJ1-6	CASSQDTGDSPLHF	TGTGCCAGCAGCCAGGATACAGGGGATTCACCCCTCCACTTT
.	.	TRBV5-6	TRBJ2-3	CASSLVWVITGTDTQYF	TGTGCCAGCAGCTTGGTTTGGGTAATAACCGGCACAGATACGCAGTATTTT
few	TRBD2	TRBV24-1	TRBJ2-3	CATSDPERGRTDTQYF	TGTGCCACCAGTGACCCAGAGCGGGGTAGGACAGATACGCAGTATTTT
many	TRBD2	TRBV3-1	TRBJ2-7	CASSQGIVVAGLTYEQYF	TGTGCCAGCAGCCAAGGAATAGTAGTAGCGGGGTTAACCTACGAGCAGTACTTC
many	.	TRBV12-3/TRBV12-4	TRBJ2-3	CASSLGGTGTSTDTQYF	TGTGCCAGCAGTTTAGGGGGAACAGGGACCAGCACAGATACGCAGTATTTT
many	.	TRBV10-3	TRBJ2-1	CAIASAQGIFGNEQFF	TGTGCCATCGCTTCGGCTCAGGGGATCTTTGGGAATGAGCAGTTCTTC
few	TRBD1	TRBV5-5	TRBJ2-6	CASSLGTGSGANVLTF	TGTGCCAGCAGCTTAGGGACAGGGTCTGGGGCCAACGTCCTGACTTTC
.	.	TRBV13	TRBJ2-5	CASSSPRKETQYF	TGTGCCAGCAGCAGCCCTCGAAAAGAGACCCAGTACTTC
few	.	TRBV7-2	TRBJ1-6	CASSAFWGSPLHF	TGTGCCAGCAGCGCCTTCTGGGGATCACCCCTCCACTTT
.	.	TRBV21-1	TRBJ2-7	CASSKALAGVIPDEQYF	TGTGCCAGCAGCAAAGCTCTAGCGGGAGTGATCCCTGACGAGCAGTACTTC
once	.	TRBV6-1	TRBJ1-5	CASSGSDNQPQHF	TGTGCCAGCAGTGGGTCAGACAATCAGCCCCAGCATTTT